The present T cell receptor (beta chain) was sequenced within a study of blood T cell repertoires in COVID-19. Study as a whole: T cells, B-cell-depleted T cells, or PBMCs provided the cDNA or gDNA that served as material.

The V and J ends lost 4 bases and 2 bases, in that order; junction bases with no gene match: 12. Germline-derived CDR1 and CDR2 are SGHRS and YFSETQ. CDR3 size: 17 residues. Original data processing: Amplified reference gene primers provided the basis for estimating nucleated cell counts. This table comes from immunoSEQ multiplex PCR, and its TCRdb copy is limited to in-frame clones, with some not included. Clone size and the V and J calls come from that table; the DNA yielded D and trimming. The data show about 320,000 clones, 85% to 95% seen once. This sequence joins TRBV5-1 and TRBJ1-2; 9 bases agree with TRBD1. The sequence derives from a woman aged 25 to 39 who had been exposed to COVID-19. The sample was PBMCs or T cells enriched from blood (not recorded which). The CDR3 bases are TGCGCCAGCAGCCAGAGGACAGGGGATAGGGACAACTATGGCTACACCTTC. Translation gives CASSQRTGDRDNYGYTF.